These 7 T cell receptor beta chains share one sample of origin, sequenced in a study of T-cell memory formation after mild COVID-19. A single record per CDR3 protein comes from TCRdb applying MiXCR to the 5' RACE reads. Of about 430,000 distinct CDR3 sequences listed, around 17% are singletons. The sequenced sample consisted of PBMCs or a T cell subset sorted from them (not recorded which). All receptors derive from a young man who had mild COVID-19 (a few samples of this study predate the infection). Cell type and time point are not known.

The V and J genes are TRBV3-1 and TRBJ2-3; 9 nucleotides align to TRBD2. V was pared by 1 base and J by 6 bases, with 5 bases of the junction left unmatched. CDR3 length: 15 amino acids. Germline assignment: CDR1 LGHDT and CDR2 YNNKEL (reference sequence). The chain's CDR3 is CASSQGGTSWDTQYF. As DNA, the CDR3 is TGTGCCAGCAGCCAAGGGGGGACTAGCTGGGATACGCAGTATTTT.

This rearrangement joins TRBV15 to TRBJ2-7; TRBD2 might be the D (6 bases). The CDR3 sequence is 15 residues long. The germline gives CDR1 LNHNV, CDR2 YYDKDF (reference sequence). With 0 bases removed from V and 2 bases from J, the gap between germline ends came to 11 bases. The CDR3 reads CATSREVEGTYEQYF. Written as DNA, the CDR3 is TGTGCCACCAGCAGAGAGGTGGAGGGAACCTACGAGCAGTACTTC.

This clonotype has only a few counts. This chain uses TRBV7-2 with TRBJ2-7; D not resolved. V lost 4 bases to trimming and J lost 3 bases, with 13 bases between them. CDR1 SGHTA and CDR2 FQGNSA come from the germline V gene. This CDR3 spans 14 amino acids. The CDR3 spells CASSSSGSLYEQYF. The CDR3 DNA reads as TGTGCCAGCAGCTCATCCGGGTCTCTCTACGAGCAGTACTTC.

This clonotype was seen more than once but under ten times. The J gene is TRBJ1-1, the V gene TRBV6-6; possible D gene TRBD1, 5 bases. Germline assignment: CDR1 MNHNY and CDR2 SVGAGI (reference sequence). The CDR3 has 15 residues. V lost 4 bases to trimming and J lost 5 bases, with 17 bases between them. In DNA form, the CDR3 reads TGTGCCAGCAGTTTGGGTGGGGGGTTCGGAACTGAAGCTTTCTTT. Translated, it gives CASSLGGGFGTEAFF.

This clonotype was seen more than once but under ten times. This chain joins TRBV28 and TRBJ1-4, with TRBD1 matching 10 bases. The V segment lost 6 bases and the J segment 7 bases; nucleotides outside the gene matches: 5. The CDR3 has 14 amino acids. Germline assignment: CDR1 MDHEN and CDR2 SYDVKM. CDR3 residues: CASSRTGGGEKLFF. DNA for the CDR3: TGTGCCAGCAGCCGGACAGGGGGTGGTGAAAAACTGTTTTTT.

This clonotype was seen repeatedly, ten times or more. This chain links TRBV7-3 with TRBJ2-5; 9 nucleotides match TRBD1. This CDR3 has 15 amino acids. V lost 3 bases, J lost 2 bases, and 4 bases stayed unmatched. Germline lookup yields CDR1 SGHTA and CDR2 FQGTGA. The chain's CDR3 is CASSLTGTGQETQYF. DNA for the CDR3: TGTGCCAGCAGCTTGACGGGGACAGGGCAAGAGACCCAGTACTTC.

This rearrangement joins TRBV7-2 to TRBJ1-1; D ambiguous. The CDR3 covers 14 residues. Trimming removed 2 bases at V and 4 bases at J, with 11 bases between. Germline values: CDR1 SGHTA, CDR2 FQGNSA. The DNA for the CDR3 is TGTGCCAGCAGCTTAAGTTGGGGAAGCACTGAAGCTTTCTTT. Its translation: CASSLSWGSTEAFF. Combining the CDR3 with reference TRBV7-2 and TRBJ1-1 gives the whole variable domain GAGVSQSPSNKVTEKGKDVELRCDPISGHTALYWYRQSLGQGLEFLIYFQGNSAPDKSGLPSDRFSAERTGGSVSTLTIQRTQQEDSAVYLCASSLSWGSTEAFFGQGTRLTVV.